This entry features one T cell receptor beta chain sequence. This entry is derived from a study of blood T cell repertoires in COVID-19. At the level of the study: The United States, Italy and Spain were the sources of the acute and convalescent COVID-19 samples.

As processed by the authors: Cell counts per sample came from amplifying reference gene primers. Data came from immunoSEQ multiplex PCR; TCRdb stores just in-frame clones and leaves some out. V and J calls and clone size come straight from that table; D and trimming were deduced from the DNA. The repertoire holds about 15,000 clones, nearly 75% seen once, with approximately 22% in the top ten. The CDR3 is 16 residues long. Trimming stripped 4 bases from V and 1 base from J, with 14 bases between. CDR1 SGHRS and CDR2 YFSETQ come from the germline V gene. J is TRBJ2-2 and V is TRBV5-1; maybe TRBD2 (7 bases). The specimen was peripheral blood. The receptor was derived from a boy under 10 years old with active or convalescent COVID-19. The CDR3 here is CASSLRGGLNTGELFF. The CDR3 nucleotides are TGCGCCAGCAGCCTAAGGGGGGGTCTGAACACCGGGGAGCTGTTTTTT.